These 31 T cell receptor beta chains originate from one sample sequenced in a study of OX40 agonist ivuxolimab in advanced cancers. The protocol was immunoSEQ multiplex PCR, while the TCRdb copy is restricted to in-frame clones and leaves out a portion. Seen here are 80,000 to 100,000 clones, about 92% observed once, and the top ten hold about 0.51%. The material sequenced was CD4+ or CD8+ T cells sorted from blood, taken in a trial of the OX40 agonist ivuxolimab. The receptors originated from an adult with an advanced solid tumor such as melanoma, head and neck, liver or kidney cancer.

V gene TRBV2 combines with J gene TRBJ2-3, with D possibly matching TRBD1 (5 bases). Germline V gives CDR1 SNHLY, CDR2 FYNNEI. V shed 6 bases and J shed 9 bases, with 16 bases lying between them. The CDR3 has 13 residues. CDR3 in amino acids: CASSPGPTVTQYF. The DNA for the CDR3 is TGTGCCAGCAGCCCCGGCCCGACAGTGACGCAGTATTTT.

CDR3 amino acids: CASSRSGGGTDTQYF. DNA for the CDR3: TGTGCCAGCAGCCGGAGCGGGGGTGGCACAGATACGCAGTATTTT. The chain combines TRBV11-3 with TRBJ2-3; 8 nucleotides match TRBD2. The CDR3 has 15 amino acids. With V trimmed by 5 bases and J by 1 base, 5 bases remained unmatched. Germline-derived CDR1 and CDR2 are SGHNT and YENEEA.

The chain recombines TRBV4-1 with TRBJ2-6; 8 bases fit TRBD1. This CDR3 spans 19 amino acids. Germline V gene lookup returns CDR1 MGHRA and CDR2 YSYEKL. With V trimmed by 0 bases and J by 1 base, 8 bases remained unmatched. The CDR3 DNA reads as TGCGCCAGCAGCCAAGATGGGCAGGGGGCAGGTTCTGGGGCCAACGTCCTGACTTTC. It encodes CASSQDGQGAGSGANVLTF.

DNA for the CDR3: TGCGCCAGCAGCTCGACTAGCGGGAGCTATGAGCAGTTCTTC. Protein sequence: CASSSTSGSYEQFF. The chain links TRBV5-1 to TRBJ2-1; 12 bases fit TRBD2. The germline gives CDR1 SGHRS, CDR2 YFSETQ. The V segment lost 3 bases and the J segment 8 bases; nucleotides outside the gene matches: 3. The CDR3 is made up of 14 amino acids.

The chain has TRBV5-1 and TRBJ1-1; no clear D gene. The V end lost 0 bases, the J end lost 1 base, and 7 bases lay between the germline ends. Germline values: CDR1 SGHRS, CDR2 YFSETQ. CDR3 length: 14 residues. The CDR3 region is CASSLVEGNTEAFF. In DNA form, the CDR3 reads TGCGCCAGCAGCTTGGTAGAGGGGAACACTGAAGCTTTCTTT.

V and J are TRBV30 and TRBJ2-2, with TRBD1 identical over 7 bases. CDR3 length: 15 residues. The germline gives CDR1 GTSNPN, CDR2 SVGIG (reference sequence). V dropped 7 bases and J dropped 4; count of bases not matched to a gene: 12. The CDR3, as DNA: TGTGCCTCGCCTAAACTGGGACAGACCACCGGGGAGCTGTTTTTT. Protein: CASPKLGQTTGELFF.

The chain is built from TRBV27 and TRBJ2-2; D may match TRBD1 or TRBD2 (5 bases each). The CDR3 spans 15 residues. Germline values: CDR1 MNHEY, CDR2 SMNVEV (reference sequence). V was trimmed by 3 bases and J by 0 bases, leaving 8 bases between them. The CDR3 here is CASSFMGANTGELFF. Here the CDR3 DNA reads TGTGCCAGCAGTTTCATGGGGGCGAACACCGGGGAGCTGTTTTTT.

The V and J genes are TRBV2 and TRBJ2-7; D possibly corresponds to TRBD2 (5 bases). The germline CDR1 and CDR2 sequences are SNHLY and FYNNEI. Between the trimmed V and J ends, which lost 7 bases and 2 bases, there was a span of 21 bases. The CDR3 contains 16 residues. The CDR3: CASTTARAGLTYEQYF. CDR3 DNA: TGTGCCAGCACCACGGCGCGGGCGGGTTTAACCTACGAGCAGTACTTC.

The rearrangement joins TRBV6-6 to TRBJ2-1, with 12 bases aligning to TRBD1. CDR1 and CDR2 from the germline V gene are MNHNY and SVGAGI (reference sequence). Trimming cost V 6 bases and J 8 bases; bases outside gene matches: 8. The CDR3 has 15 residues. CDR3 in amino acids: CASSKPGQGAHEQFF. The CDR3 DNA follows: TGTGCCAGCAGCAAACCGGGACAGGGGGCGCATGAGCAGTTCTTC.

The chain has TRBV9 and TRBJ2-2; TRBD2 matches at 10 bases. V shed 0 bases and J 3 bases; nucleotides not matched to a gene: 2. Germline V lookup: CDR1 SGDLS, CDR2 YYNGEE. This CDR3 spans 16 amino acids. The CDR3: CASSVGTSGHTGELFF. Here the CDR3 DNA reads TGTGCCAGCAGCGTAGGGACTAGCGGACACACCGGGGAGCTGTTTTTT.

J is TRBJ2-1 and V is TRBV14, with D uncertain. This CDR3 contains 13 residues. The V and J ends lost 1 base and 6 bases respectively, with 7 bases between them. Germline V gives CDR1 SGHDN, CDR2 FVKESK. CDR3: CASSQVRVNEQFF. In DNA form, the CDR3 reads TGTGCCAGCAGCCAAGTTCGCGTCAATGAGCAGTTCTTC.

This rearrangement joins TRBV7-9 to TRBJ1-6; D unresolved. Germline V gives CDR1 SEHNR, CDR2 FQNEAQ (reference sequence). V shed 8 bases and J shed 6 bases, with 8 bases lying between them. This CDR3 is 12 amino acids long. The CDR3 here is CASSWFNSPLHF. The CDR3 region has the DNA TGTGCCAGCTCTTGGTTTAATTCACCCCTCCACTTT.

V gene TRBV18 combines with J gene TRBJ2-7; 9 bases map to TRBD2. The CDR3 spans 14 residues. CDR1 KGHSH and CDR2 LQKENI come from the germline V gene. The V segment lost 4 bases and the J segment 2 bases; nucleotides outside the gene matches: 3. The CDR3 region has the DNA TGTGCCAGCTCACAGAGCGGGGGGCCCTACGAGCAGTACTTC. Residues: CASSQSGGPYEQYF.

This clone was picked up one time. J is TRBJ2-7 and V is TRBV5-1; 10 nucleotides agree with TRBD1. CDR3 length equals 13 residues. The V gene's germline CDR1 is SGHRS and CDR2 YFSETQ. The junction had 2 bases not matched to a gene; V was cut back by 4 bases and J by 4 bases. This CDR3 is CASSRDRGYEQYF. CDR3 in DNA: TGCGCCAGCAGCCGGGACAGGGGTTACGAGCAGTACTTC. Looking up the rest from reference TRBV5-1 and TRBJ2-7 gives the full variable domain: KAGVTQTPRYLIKTRGQQVTLSCSPISGHRSVSWYQQTPGQGLQFLFEYFSETQRNKGNFPGRFSGRQFSNSRSEMNVSTLELGDSALYLCASSRDRGYEQYFGPGTRLTVT.

This clone was seen only a few times. The chain couples TRBV19 to TRBJ2-5; 9 bases align to TRBD1. The CDR3 totals 16 residues. Germline loops: CDR1 LNHDA, CDR2 SQIVND (reference sequence). Unmatched junction bases numbered 6, after V lost 2 bases and J lost 2 bases. The CDR3 DNA sequence: TGTGCCAGTAGTATAATTCCCGGGACAGGGCAAGAGACCCAGTACTTC. Its translation: CASSIIPGTGQETQYF.

V and J are TRBV4-1 and TRBJ2-7; D unresolved. Trimming removed 8 bases at V and 5 bases at J, with 19 bases between. The CDR3 runs 14 residues. Germline V gives CDR1 MGHRA, CDR2 YSYEKL. In nucleotides, the CDR3 is TGCGCCAGCGGCTCCGGGCCCTCAGGCCACGAGCAGTACTTC. Protein sequence: CASGSGPSGHEQYF.

The chain is built from TRBV5-1 and TRBJ1-4; TRBD1 might be the D (6 bases). Germline V lookup: CDR1 SGHRS, CDR2 YFSETQ. The CDR3 extends over 14 amino acids. V lost 6 bases and J 2 bases, leaving 11 bases between the germline ends. CDR3 sequence reads: CASKTGTTNEKLFF. For the CDR3, the DNA is TGCGCCAGCAAGACAGGAACGACTAATGAAAAACTGTTTTTT.

This clone was recorded only once. The V and J genes are TRBV18 and TRBJ2-7; TRBD2 aligns across 14 bases. The CDR3 runs to 19 residues. J gave up 9 bases and V 2 bases, and 18 bases lay outside the gene matches. Germline V gene data show CDR1 as KGHSH and CDR2 as LQKENI. The CDR3 nucleotides are TGTGCCAGCTCACCAACGGGACTAGCGGGGGTCGTTCCAGATGAGGGGCAGTACTTC. It codes for CASSPTGLAGVVPDEGQYF.

This chain uses TRBV19 with TRBJ2-7; 7 bases fit TRBD1. Germline-derived CDR1 and CDR2 are LNHDA and SQIVND (reference sequence). V gave up 1 base and J gave up 2 bases; unmatched junction bases: 11. The CDR3 has 17 amino acids. In nucleotides, the CDR3 is TGTGCCAGTAGTATAGCCCTAACCGGGACAGTCCCCTACGAGCAGTACTTC. Protein: CASSIALTGTVPYEQYF.

This chain uses TRBV10-3 with TRBJ1-1; weak D call: TRBD1 (6 bases). CDR3 size: 14 residues. Germline lookup yields CDR1 ENHRY and CDR2 SYGVKD. The germline V and J ends were trimmed by 10 bases and 0 bases, with 15 bases remaining between them. The CDR3 bases are TGTGCCACTGGGGGGCCCCGCATGAACACTGAAGCTTTCTTT. Its translation is CATGGPRMNTEAFF.

The genes are TRBV30 and TRBJ2-2; the D gene is possibly TRBD2 (5 bases). Germline CDR1 and CDR2: GTSNPN and SVGIG (reference sequence). The CDR3 runs to 15 residues. Between the trimmed V and J ends, which lost 2 bases and 8 bases, there was a span of 18 bases. The CDR3 bases are TGTGCCTGGAGTTATGATCGGGATGGTGGAGGGGAGCTGTTTTTT. Protein product: CAWSYDRDGGGELFF.

The rearrangement links TRBV6-5 to TRBJ1-3; the D gene is possibly TRBD1 (6 bases). This CDR3 is 15 amino acids long. The germline V gene has CDR1 MNHEY and CDR2 SVGAGI. Trimming removed 5 bases at V and 1 base at J, with 12 bases between. The DNA for the CDR3 is TGTGCCAGCAGTGCTACAGGGTCATCTGGAAACACCATATATTTT. Its protein is CASSATGSSGNTIYF.

This clone appeared once. The chain combines TRBV6-5 with TRBJ2-3; D is unclear. V lost 0 bases and J lost 1, with 11 bases in between. CDR1 and CDR2 (germline): MNHEY, SVGAGI. The CDR3 consists of 16 residues. The CDR3 region is CASSYSASQGTDTQYF. In nucleotides, the CDR3 is TGTGCCAGCAGTTACTCGGCCAGCCAGGGCACAGATACGCAGTATTTT.

The chain has TRBV6-5 and TRBJ1-2; TRBD1 aligns across 7 bases. V was pared by 7 bases and J by 9 bases, with 8 bases of the junction left unmatched. CDR1 is MNHEY and CDR2 is SVGAGI in the germline V gene. The CDR3 covers 12 residues. The CDR3 region is CASTRTGTSYTF. Here the CDR3 DNA reads TGTGCCAGCACTAGGACAGGTACCAGCTACACCTTC.

This clone was counted a single time. V and J are TRBV5-4 and TRBJ1-2; maybe TRBD1 (6 bases). CDR3 length: 13 residues. Germline assignment: CDR1 SGHNT and CDR2 YYREEE (reference sequence). V was clipped by 4 bases and J by 3 bases, with 10 bases between them. CDR3 coding DNA: TGTGCCAGCAGCCACAGACAGGACTATGGCTACACCTTC. This sequence encodes CASSHRQDYGYTF.

The chain joins TRBV28 to TRBJ2-1; 9 nucleotides align to TRBD1. Germline V gene lookup returns CDR1 MDHEN and CDR2 SYDVKM. The CDR3 spans 13 residues. The CDR3 sequence is CSGQGSSYNEQFF. CDR3 coding DNA: TGTTCGGGACAGGGAAGCTCCTACAATGAGCAGTTCTTC.

The rearrangement joins TRBV7-6 to TRBJ2-3; no clear D. Germline V gene lookup returns CDR1 SGHVS and CDR2 FNYEAQ. This CDR3 is built from 13 residues. The V gene lost 2 bases and the J gene lost 9 bases, with 12 bases spanning the gap. This chain's CDR3 is CASSLSDSRTQYF. The CDR3 DNA reads TGTGCCAGCAGCTTATCGGATTCACGGACGCAGTATTTT.

The table lists this clone with a count of one. V is TRBV11-2 and J is TRBJ2-3; TRBD1 might be the D (5 bases). The CDR3 has 14 residues. The germline CDR1 and CDR2 sequences are SGHAT and FQNNGV. Trimming removed 3 bases at V and 4 bases at J, with 11 bases between. The CDR3 loop is CASSFWGSADTQYF. The CDR3 nucleotides read TGTGCCAGCAGCTTTTGGGGCTCGGCAGATACGCAGTATTTT. Complete variable domain (other parts from reference TRBV11-2 and TRBJ2-3): EAGVAQSPRYKIIEKRQSVAFWCNPISGHATLYWYQQILGQGPKLLIQFQNNGVVDDSQLPKDRFSAERLKGVDSTLKIQPAKLEDSAVYLCASSFWGSADTQYFGPGTRLTVL.

The chain carries TRBV15 and TRBJ2-7; 7 bases line up with TRBD2. This CDR3 region has 15 residues. With 0 bases clipped from V and 2 bases from J, the junction kept 4 bases outside the gene matches. CDR1 and CDR2 from the germline V gene are LNHNV and YYDKDF (reference sequence). The CDR3 region is CATSRDRAGAYEQYF. Written as DNA, the CDR3 is TGTGCCACCAGCAGAGATAGGGCGGGGGCCTACGAGCAGTACTTC.

The genes are TRBV19 and TRBJ1-2; the match to TRBD1 covers 7 bases. V was clipped by 9 bases and J by 1 base; unmatched bases: 11. The length of the CDR3 is 15 residues. In germline, CDR1 is LNHDA, CDR2 SQIVND (reference sequence). The CDR3 sequence: CASHGQASVNYGYTF. The CDR3 DNA reads TGTGCCAGCCACGGACAGGCTTCCGTTAACTATGGCTACACCTTC. The full variable domain, completed using reference TRBV19 and TRBJ1-2, is DGGITQSPKYLFRKEGQNVTLSCEQNLNHDAMYWYRQDPGQGLRLIYYSQIVNDFQKGDIAEGYSVSREKKESFPLTVTSAQKNPTAFYLCASHGQASVNYGYTFGSGTRLTVV.

J is TRBJ1-2 and V is TRBV21-1; TRBD1 is the table's D call and was not checked against the DNA. TRBV21-1 is a listed pseudogene. The CDR3 runs 13 residues. CDR3 sequence reads: CASRQIGSHGYTF. CDR3 bases: TGTGCCAGCCGACAGATCGGCAGTCATGGCTACACCTTC.